One and the same sample provided the 23 T cell receptor beta chains below, sequenced in a study of cytomegalovirus exposure and HLA in healthy donors. 13 Jbeta primers and 60 Vbeta primers were used for the PCR. The table came from immunoSEQ multiplex PCR; TCRdb's copy has only in-frame clones and leaves some out. This sample yields approximately 170,000 clones, of which over 60% are seen a single time; about 0.69% belongs to the top ten. The sequencing input was PBMCs. These receptors all come from a female donor in good health and CMV-seronegative.

This clone has just a few counts. This chain connects TRBV28 to TRBJ2-1; the D gene is possibly TRBD2 (6 bases). Germline V gene sequence: CDR1 MDHEN, CDR2 SYDVKM. The CDR3 runs to 14 residues. V lost 2 bases, J lost 7 bases, and 12 bases lay in between. CDR3: CASSLVAGRNEQFF. DNA of the CDR3: TGTGCCAGCAGTTTAGTCGCGGGGAGGAATGAGCAGTTCTTC.

The V call is TRBV4-2, the J call TRBJ2-1; TRBD2 aligns across 7 bases. The V and J ends lost 0 bases and 4 bases, in that order; junction bases with no gene match: 12. The CDR3 consists of 18 residues. Germline values: CDR1 LGHNA, CDR2 YNFKEQ. The CDR3 nucleotides read TGTGCCAGCAGCCAAGACCCTCTGGGAGGGAGGGCGTACAATGAGCAGTTCTTC. This encodes CASSQDPLGGRAYNEQFF.

The chain links TRBV2 to TRBJ2-6; maybe TRBD1 (6 bases). CDR3 size: 14 residues. Germline V gene lookup returns CDR1 SNHLY and CDR2 FYNNEI. The V and J ends lost 4 bases and 2 bases respectively, with 6 bases between them. The DNA of the CDR3 is TGTGCCAGCAGTGGACAGGCTGGGGCCAACGTCCTGACTTTC. It encodes CASSGQAGANVLTF.

This rearrangement joins TRBV4-1 to TRBJ1-2; possibly TRBD1 for D (5 bases). The germline gives CDR1 MGHRA, CDR2 YSYEKL. The CDR3 contains 15 residues. V lost 3 bases and J lost 3, with 14 bases in between. The CDR3 reads CASSHPVPGDYGYTF. The CDR3 nucleotides read TGCGCCAGCAGCCACCCCGTCCCGGGGGACTATGGCTACACCTTC.

J is TRBJ2-7 and V is TRBV5-6; the match to TRBD2 covers 7 bases. Germline V gene data show CDR1 as SGHDT and CDR2 as YYEEEE. V gave up 2 bases and J gave up 3 bases; unmatched junction bases: 5. This CDR3 comprises 14 residues. CDR3 sequence: CASSFGGVGYEQYF. The CDR3, as DNA: TGTGCCAGCAGCTTTGGGGGGGTAGGCTACGAGCAGTACTTC.

This chain connects TRBV27 to TRBJ2-7, with 9 bases lining up with TRBD2. CDR1 MNHEY and CDR2 SMNVEV come from the germline V gene (reference sequence). The CDR3 loop spans 16 amino acids. Trimming cost V 2 bases and J 6 bases; bases outside gene matches: 11. CDR3 region: CASSLKPGTSIAEQYF. The CDR3 bases are TGTGCCAGCAGTTTAAAACCCGGGACTAGCATCGCCGAGCAGTACTTC.

The rearrangement joins TRBV7-9 to TRBJ2-7, with 7 bases lining up with TRBD2. CDR1 and CDR2 (germline): SEHNR, FQNEAQ (reference sequence). The CDR3 is 15 residues long. With 4 bases clipped from V and 2 bases from J, the junction kept 8 bases outside the gene matches. The CDR3, as DNA: TGTGCCAGCAGCTGGGGGAGCGGGAACCCCTACGAGCAGTACTTC. It codes for CASSWGSGNPYEQYF.

V gene TRBV5-6 combines with J gene TRBJ2-3, with TRBD2 as a possible D gene (6 bases). There are 15 residues in the CDR3. V was trimmed by 0 bases and J by 8 bases, leaving 16 bases between them. Germline loops: CDR1 SGHDT, CDR2 YYEEEE. The CDR3 is CASSLGSAGGGTQYF. Here the CDR3 DNA reads TGTGCCAGCAGCTTGGGTAGCGCCGGGGGAGGTACGCAGTATTTT.

There are a few counts of this clone. The chain combines TRBV30 with TRBJ2-7; tentative D call: TRBD1 (7 bases). The germline V and J ends were trimmed by 4 bases and 3 bases, with 13 bases remaining between them. The CDR3 is 13 residues long. Germline V gene data show CDR1 as GTSNPN and CDR2 as SVGIG (reference sequence). The CDR3 region has the DNA TGTGCCTGGACGAGACAGGGACTCTACGAGCAGTACTTC. It codes for CAWTRQGLYEQYF.

This clone occurred a few times. The chain recombines TRBV5-1 with TRBJ2-7, with D tentatively TRBD2 (6 bases). Looked up from germline, CDR1 is SGHRS and CDR2 is YFSETQ. The CDR3 has 14 amino acids. Trimming took off 4 bases at V and 2 bases at J, with 13 bases between the two ends. The CDR3 here is CASSPGTAPYEQYF. CDR3 in DNA: TGCGCCAGCAGCCCGGGGACTGCTCCCTACGAGCAGTACTTC.

The chain carries TRBV19 and TRBJ1-5; 9 positions match TRBD1. The CDR3 covers 14 residues. Germline-derived CDR1 and CDR2 are LNHDA and SQIVND (reference sequence). Trimming at V came to 4 bases and at J to 8 bases, leaving 6 bases not matched to a gene. CDR3 in amino acids: CASSTTGGREPQHF. The CDR3 coding sequence is TGTGCCAGTAGTACCACAGGGGGCCGGGAGCCCCAGCATTTT.

J is TRBJ2-7 and V is TRBV5-1; D perhaps matches TRBD1 (5 bases). Trimming shortened V by 3 bases and J by 2 bases, and 15 bases separated the two germline ends. This CDR3 is built from 15 residues. Germline V gene sequence: CDR1 SGHRS, CDR2 YFSETQ. The chain's CDR3 is CASSSGQVGPYEQYF. The CDR3 nucleotides are TGCGCCAGCAGCTCCGGACAAGTCGGCCCCTACGAGCAGTACTTC.

Notes on this clone: In the same sample, other DNA sequences code for this CDR3. This rearrangement joins TRBV6-5 to TRBJ1-2; 9 nucleotides agree with TRBD1. V lost 5 bases to trimming and J lost 8 bases; unmatched junction nucleotides: 6. CDR1 and CDR2 from the germline V gene are MNHEY and SVGAGI. This CDR3 is built from 13 residues. The CDR3 region is CASSRGTGKGYTF. The CDR3 DNA follows: TGTGCCAGCAGTAGGGGGACAGGGAAAGGCTACACCTTC.

The chain links TRBV5-1 to TRBJ1-2, with TRBD1 identical over 8 bases. Trimming cost V 0 bases and J 4 bases; bases outside gene matches: 5. CDR1 is SGHRS and CDR2 is YFSETQ in the germline V gene. The CDR3 has 15 residues. The chain's CDR3 is CASSLESDRGYGYTF. DNA for the CDR3: TGCGCCAGCAGCTTGGAAAGTGACAGGGGCTATGGCTACACCTTC.

The V gene is TRBV5-6, the J gene TRBJ1-2; 8 bases line up with TRBD1. The length of the CDR3 is 14 residues. J gave up 4 bases and V 0 bases, and 2 bases lay outside the gene matches. Germline V gene lookup returns CDR1 SGHDT and CDR2 YYEEEE. This chain's CDR3 is CASSLGDRSYGYTF. In DNA form, the CDR3 reads TGTGCCAGCAGCTTGGGGGACAGGTCCTATGGCTACACCTTC.

The chain uses TRBV28 and TRBJ2-3, with D unresolved. The CDR3 totals 12 residues. Trimming left V 4 bases short and J 4 bases short, with 6 bases between. Germline CDR1 and CDR2: MDHEN and SYDVKM. The CDR3 nucleotides read TGTGCCAGCAGTTCGGTCTCAGATACGCAGTATTTT. It yields the protein CASSSVSDTQYF.

The rearrangement joins TRBV7-3 to TRBJ1-1; perhaps TRBD1 as D (5 bases). The CDR3 contains 12 residues. Germline V CDR1 and CDR2: SGHTA, FQGTGA. Trimming stripped 4 bases from V and 7 bases from J, with 10 bases between. CDR3 region: CASSSIQGEAFF. The CDR3 coding sequence is TGTGCCAGCAGCTCCATCCAGGGTGAAGCTTTCTTT.

The V call is TRBV7-9, the J call TRBJ2-1, with TRBD1 identical over 7 bases. Germline CDR1 SEHNR, CDR2 FQNEAQ (reference sequence). V was clipped by 2 bases and J by 9 bases; unmatched bases: 4. The CDR3 covers 13 residues. CDR3 residues: CASSLLGDSEQFF. The DNA of the CDR3 is TGTGCCAGCAGCTTATTAGGGGACAGTGAGCAGTTCTTC. Full variable domain (outside the CDR3, taken from reference TRBV7-9 and TRBJ2-1): DTGVSQNPRHKITKRGQNVTFRCDPISEHNRLYWYRQTLGQGPEFLTYFQNEAQLEKSRLLSDRFSAERPKGSFSTLEIQRTEQGDSAMYLCASSLLGDSEQFFGPGTRLTVL.

This chain uses TRBV12-5 with TRBJ2-3; the D gene is possibly TRBD2 (7 bases). This CDR3 is built from 16 residues. Trimming took off 2 bases at V and 1 base at J, with 13 bases between the two ends. In germline, CDR1 is LGHNT, CDR2 FRNRAP. CDR3 residues: CASGLIAGAGTDTQYF. The CDR3 DNA sequence: TGTGCTAGTGGTTTGATTGCGGGGGCAGGCACAGATACGCAGTATTTT.

The chain combines TRBV27 with TRBJ2-3; TRBD2 aligns across 7 bases. J was trimmed by 1 base and V by 6 bases; bases with no gene match: 10. Germline CDR1 and CDR2: MNHEY and SMNVEV (reference sequence). The CDR3 spans 16 residues. The CDR3 spells CASSRLLAHGTDTQYF. Here the CDR3 DNA reads TGTGCCAGCAGCCGACTACTAGCGCATGGCACAGATACGCAGTATTTT.

This chain connects TRBV7-9 to TRBJ2-5, with a weak D call TRBD2 (5 bases). The V gene lost 2 bases and the J gene lost 0 bases, with 7 bases spanning the gap. Germline-derived CDR1 and CDR2 are SEHNR and FQNEAQ (reference sequence). The CDR3 is 14 amino acids. The CDR3 sequence: CASSLRRDQETQYF. The DNA for the CDR3 is TGTGCCAGCAGCTTACGGCGGGACCAAGAGACCCAGTACTTC.

The rearrangement uses TRBV2 and TRBJ1-1; 9 bases are a match to TRBD1. The J segment lost 4 bases and the V segment lost 9 bases, leaving 6 bases of the junction unmatched. CDR3 size: 13 residues. Germline lookup yields CDR1 SNHLY and CDR2 FYNNEI. In DNA form, the CDR3 reads TGTGCCAGGGAACAGGGGGCAAGCACTGAAGCTTTCTTT. It codes for CAREQGASTEAFF. Full variable domain (rest looked up from reference TRBV2 and TRBJ1-1): EPEVTQTPSHQVTQMGQEVILRCVPISNHLYFYWYRQILGQKVEFLVSFYNNEISEKSEIFDDQFSVERPDGSNFTLKIRSTKLEDSAMYFCAREQGASTEAFFGQGTRLTVV.

The CDR3 DNA is TGTGCCAGCGCTCGGTACGAGCAGTACTTC. Translation gives CASARYEQYF. The chain is built from TRBV28 and TRBJ2-7; D not certain. There are 10 residues in the CDR3. Per the germline V gene, CDR1 is MDHEN and CDR2 is SYDVKM. V lost 8 bases, J lost 4 bases, and 6 bases lay in between.